This T cell receptor beta chain was captured in a study of CD8 T cells in Susac syndrome. V lost 0 bases to trimming and J lost 4 bases; unmatched junction nucleotides: 5. Germline V gives CDR1 LGHNA, CDR2 YSLEER. The CDR3 contains 15 residues. An amount of RNA that ranged from roughly 0.45 to 1 ug was reverse transcribed with random hexamers. TCRdb fed the immunoSEQ multiplex PCR reads into MiXCR, producing one record per CDR3 protein. Altogether roughly 160,000 distinct CDR3 sequences are present, over 85% being singletons, with the ten largest covering roughly 0.13%. Controls comprised healthy donors matched for age and sex. TEMRA cells were FACS-enriched, while CD8+ and CD4+ T cells were negatively isolated.

The chain links TRBV4-3 to TRBJ1-1, with TRBD1 matching over 7 bases. The sequence derives from a human donor in good health. Material: CD4+ T cells from PBMCs. The CDR3 nucleotides read TGCGCCAGCAGCCAAGATGGTGACAGGGCCACTGAAGCTTTCTTT. Its translation is CASSQDGDRATEAFF.